Here is one T cell receptor (beta chain) with its context. Its specificity is not known. CDR1 and CDR2 (germline): ENHRY, SYGVKD. Unmatched junction bases numbered 11, after V lost 8 bases and J lost 6 bases. This CDR3 has 14 amino acids. The data derive from a study of T cells in Graves' hyperthyroidism and ophthalmopathy. Regarding the study as a whole: Within blood appeared most thyroid clonotypes that had expanded above 0.001.

Amplified regions were TCR beta CDR3 sequences from RNA transcripts. HTBI primers were the set used in a first-round RT-PCR of the TCR CDR3. MiXCR was run by TCRdb on the multiplex PCR reads, yielding one entry per CDR3 protein. The sample contains approximately 480,000 distinct CDR3 sequences, 20% of which appear only once. The clonotype comes from a man younger than 35 with Graves' hyperthyroidism. V is TRBV10-3 and J is TRBJ2-7, with 9 bases that match TRBD1. Sequencing was performed on blood. This chain's CDR3 is CAIDPGQGSREQYF. DNA for the CDR3: TGTGCCATCGACCCGGGACAGGGCTCACGCGAGCAGTACTTC.